The sequence of this T cell receptor (beta chain) was determined in a study of Graves' ophthalmopathy and Graves' hyperthyroidism (dated by TCRdb to between 2018 and 2020). For the wider study: Peripheral blood was collected before any treatment was given, at the time of initial diagnosis. TCR beta repertoire signatures were used to distinguish Graves' ophthalmopathy from Graves' hyperthyroidism and to predict progression to ophthalmopathy. In total, 135 blood samples were TCR-sequenced: approximately 42 ophthalmopathy, under 80 hyperthyroidism and approximately 17 hyperthyroidism-to-ophthalmopathy patients. A discovery set of about a hundred patients (under 45 ophthalmopathy, fewer than 60 stable hyperthyroidism) was enrolled to explore V-J signatures distinguishing ophthalmopathy from hyperthyroidism. An independent validation cohort comprised some 18 hyperthyroidism patients and 15 to 17 patients who later progressed from hyperthyroidism to ophthalmopathy. In more than five hyperthyroidism patients, T-cell repertoires of thyroid tissue and blood were compared. Once sampling was done, hyperthyroidism patients were given methimazole at a starting dose of 30 mg daily, while ophthalmopathy patients were given high-dose intravenous methylprednisolone. For training and testing, the 80 to 100 patients in the discovery cohort were randomly divided in a 7:3 ratio. The paper as a whole reports these results and caveats: In validation, the model predicted ophthalmopathy progression with 70.59% sensitivity and about 77% specificity; about a dozen predicted patients were CT-confirmed with GO in a median of 6.5 months. Among expanded thyroid clonotypes with frequency above 0.001, most also showed up in blood, which suggests that blood repertoires may reflect the thyroid immune response. In cross-validation, the 13-signature model distinguished ophthalmopathy from stable hyperthyroidism with around 90% sensitivity and 81% to 82% specificity, while in the test set the corresponding values were about 80% and 75%. Sample size was not statistically predetermined, and group allocation was not concealed from the investigators.

TCR beta CDR3 regions were amplified from RNA transcripts for repertoire sequencing. A first-round RT-PCR used HTBI primers with the Qiagen OneStep RT-PCR kit, followed by a second-round multiplex PCR, size selection and purification. Libraries were sequenced paired-end with 100 bp reads on an Illumina HiSeq2000. Concerning the study's data processing: SOAPnuke was used for read processing, and reads with adapters, uncalled bases, a mean Phred below 15, or no exact constant-primer or identifier match were discarded. COPE v1.2.5 was used to merge the high-quality paired reads. Unique nucleotide sequences were defined as clonotypes and aligned to IMGT TRB V, D and J references using MiTCR v1.1. The analysis was limited to V-J combinations with a frequency above 0.0001, which together covered around 99% of the repertoires. A TCR clonal expansion and chaos score per V-J combination was defined as the ratio of F50 clonal expansion to chaos observed in the TCRdist matrix. Welch's t-statistics and random forest were used to reduce the features to some 13 V-J combinations, which were then used as input to a naive Bayes classifier. The similarity between thyroid and blood repertoires was quantified using the Morisita-Horn index. The raw public reads went through TCRdb reprocessing: fastp at Q25, MiXCR clone calling, in-frame beta chains kept. When rows share a CDR3 protein, they turn into one entry using the most common DNA and genes. TCRdb's processing, not the authors' own work, is the source of the V and J calls. The sample profile shows over 450,000 distinct CDR3 sequences; approximately 14% of them were found once. In total, the top ten clones hold more than 8.5% of the sample.

Patients with ophthalmopathy had moderately to severely active disease, with a Clinical Activity Score of 3 or more, a NOSPECS grade of 4 or more, and a disease duration of less than 3 months. Patients with other autoimmune diseases, uncontrolled infections, pregnancy or lactation were excluded. Diagnosis was based on clinical symptoms, serum thyroxine, TRAb, thyroid ultrasound and orbital computed tomography. PBMCs were isolated from about 9.1 ml of fresh peripheral blood by Ficoll-Paque density gradient centrifugation. Trizol reagent was used to extract the total RNA, and its quality was then checked on an Agilent 2100 Bioanalyzer. This clonotype was counted many times. Its antigen is unknown. Base qualities are missing; no much larger clone stands one base away. The sequenced sample consisted of blood. The clonotype originates from a woman aged 25 to 45 with Graves' ophthalmopathy. Donor details come from another sample of the same person, matched by shared clones.

The sequenced DNA: TGTGCCACCAGTGATTTGAGACAGGGGGTTTCGGTCGGGGAGCTGTTTTTT. Its coded protein is CATSDLRQGVSVGELFF. The chain links TRBV24-1 with TRBJ2-2; TRBD1 aligns with 9 central bases. The CDR3 goes from the cysteine to the phenylalanine over 17 residues. The entry retains the CDR3 DNA only, 51 bases that are in frame from base 1. V and J are trimmed by 0 bases and 7 bases, and the gene matches miss 8 bases of the junction. In the germline V gene, CDR1 corresponds to KGHDR and CDR2 to SFDVKD.